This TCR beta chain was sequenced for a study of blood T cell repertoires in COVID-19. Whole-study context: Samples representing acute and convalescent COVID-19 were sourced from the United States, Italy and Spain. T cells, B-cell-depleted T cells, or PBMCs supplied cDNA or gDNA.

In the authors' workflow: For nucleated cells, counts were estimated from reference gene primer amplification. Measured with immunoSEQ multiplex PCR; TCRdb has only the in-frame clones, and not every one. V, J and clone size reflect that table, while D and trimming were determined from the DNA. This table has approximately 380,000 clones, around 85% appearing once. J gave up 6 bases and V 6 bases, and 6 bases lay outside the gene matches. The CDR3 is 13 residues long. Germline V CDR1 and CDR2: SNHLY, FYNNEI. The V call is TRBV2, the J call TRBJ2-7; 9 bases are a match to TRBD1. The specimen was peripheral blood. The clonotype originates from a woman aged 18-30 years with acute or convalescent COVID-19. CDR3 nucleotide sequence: TGTGCCAGCAGCGACAGGGGGGACCGCGAGCAGTACTTC. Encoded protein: CASSDRGDREQYF.